The present T cell receptor (beta chain) was sequenced within a study of T cell responses to AZD1222 COVID-19 vaccine. Study-wide findings and caveats: Close to half of spike-specific TCRs reportedly recognize unmutated variant regions.

Clones were sequenced by immunoSEQ multiplex PCR, and TCRdb holds only the in-frame ones, with some missing. The sample contains over 150,000 clones, 90% of which appear only once. CDR3 length: 12 residues. After removal of 6 bases from V and 9 bases from J, the junction contained 4 bases not matched to a gene. CDR1 and CDR2 from the germline V gene are MNHEY and SMNVEV (reference sequence). Points on this clone: Its antigen is currently unknown.

This specimen consisted of peripheral blood, obtained on day 0 of AZD1222 vaccination. The rearrangement joins TRBV27 to TRBJ2-1, with 8 nucleotides matching TRBD2. The clonotype comes from an adult in good health. The CDR3 here is CASRRGASEQFF. The CDR3 nucleotides read TGTGCCAGCAGGCGGGGGGCGAGTGAGCAGTTCTTC.